Following are 31 T cell receptor beta chains from one sample sequenced in a study of cytomegalovirus exposure and HLA in healthy donors. The PCR contained 60 Vbeta and 13 Jbeta primers. The data were produced by immunoSEQ multiplex PCR, yet TCRdb's version contains in-frame clones alone and is incomplete. Found here are 200,000 to 250,000 clones, 75% of them singletons; the top ten hold 1.8%. Sequenced material: PBMCs. Receptors originate from a woman aged 25 to 39 in good health and CMV-seronegative.

This chain uses TRBV11-3 with TRBJ1-1; possible D gene TRBD1, 6 bases. Germline CDR1 SGHNT, CDR2 YENEEA. The CDR3 spans 12 residues. The V end lost 6 bases, the J end lost 5 bases, and 10 bases lay between the germline ends. The DNA of the CDR3 is TGTGCCAGCAGTCTCAGGGGAACTGAAGCTTTCTTT. This encodes CASSLRGTEAFF.

This rearrangement joins TRBV10-2 to TRBJ2-2, with 9 bases lining up with TRBD1. This CDR3 spans 14 amino acids. After removal of 9 bases from V and 0 bases from J, the junction contained 2 bases not matched to a gene. The germline V gene has CDR1 WSHSY and CDR2 SAAADI. DNA of the CDR3: TGCGCCAGTAGACAGGGGGCGAACACCGGGGAGCTGTTTTTT. Its translation: CASRQGANTGELFF.

The chain joins TRBV2 to TRBJ1-5; D unresolved. The CDR3 contains 15 residues. V lost 4 bases and J 2 bases, leaving 12 bases between the germline ends. Per germline, CDR1 SNHLY and CDR2 FYNNEI. CDR3 residues: CASSALQSGNQPQHF. The CDR3 DNA reads TGTGCCAGCAGTGCTCTACAGTCGGGCAATCAGCCCCAGCATTTT.

The chain combines TRBV4-1 with TRBJ2-5; TRBD2 agrees at 10 bases. The V gene's germline CDR1 is MGHRA and CDR2 YSYEKL. The CDR3 contains 16 residues. Trimming removed 4 bases from V and 4 bases from J; junction bases left unmatched: 9. The CDR3 nucleotides are TGCGCCAGCAGCCCTTGGACTAGCGGCCTTTTAGAGACCCAGTACTTC. This encodes CASSPWTSGLLETQYF.

The V gene is TRBV7-9, the J gene TRBJ1-1; no clear D gene. Trimming removed 2 bases from V and 1 base from J, with 11 bases in between. The CDR3 has 15 amino acids. CDR1 is SEHNR and CDR2 is FQNEAQ in the germline V gene (reference sequence). CDR3 region: CASSLSTPTNTEAFF. The CDR3 bases are TGTGCCAGCAGCTTAAGTACTCCTACGAACACTGAAGCTTTCTTT.

The chain recombines TRBV25-1 with TRBJ2-7; the D gene is possibly TRBD2 (6 bases). V was clipped by 2 bases and J by 2 bases, with 16 bases between them. The CDR3 consists of 16 residues. Germline V gene data show CDR1 as MGHDK and CDR2 as SYGVNS. The CDR3 protein is CASSEGLSGFTYEQYF. For the CDR3, the DNA is TGTGCCAGCAGTGAAGGCCTCAGCGGGTTTACCTACGAGCAGTACTTC.

This clone has a handful of counts. J is TRBJ2-7 and V is TRBV14, with a possible D match to TRBD2 (5 bases). Germline loops: CDR1 SGHDN, CDR2 FVKESK. The CDR3 is 12 amino acids. V dropped 4 bases and J dropped 2 bases, with 6 bases sitting between them. In DNA form, the CDR3 reads TGTGCCAGCAGCCCGGGAACCTACGAGCAGTACTTC. Its protein product is CASSPGTYEQYF.

Turning to this clone: Mismatch with germline at one junction end may stem from a read error. The chain couples TRBV7-9 to TRBJ2-2; 7 bases match TRBD1. Looked up from germline, CDR1 is SEHNR and CDR2 is FQNEAQ (reference sequence). This CDR3 comprises 15 residues. The CDR3, as DNA: TGTTCCAGCAGCTTAAGGGACAGCCTCACCGGGGAGCTGTTTTTT. Translation gives CSSSLRDSLTGELFF.

The chain uses TRBV5-1 and TRBJ2-3; TRBD1 agrees at 7 bases. With V trimmed by 5 bases and J by 10 bases, 7 bases remained unmatched. The CDR3 contains 12 residues. Germline CDR1 and CDR2: SGHRS and YFSETQ. CDR3 protein: CASSQKGAAQYF. For the CDR3, the DNA is TGCGCCAGCAGTCAGAAGGGGGCTGCGCAGTATTTT.

The chain recombines TRBV19 with TRBJ2-7; D possibly corresponds to TRBD2 (6 bases). The V and J ends lost 3 bases and 0 bases respectively, with 12 bases between them. Germline loops: CDR1 LNHDA, CDR2 SQIVND (reference sequence). The CDR3 sequence is 15 residues long. CDR3 in amino acids: CASSIAGTSSYEQYF. The CDR3 nucleotides read TGTGCCAGTAGTATCGCCGGGACTTCCTCCTACGAGCAGTACTTC.

V and J are TRBV11-3 and TRBJ2-1; TRBD2 aligns across 8 bases. The V gene's germline CDR1 is SGHNT and CDR2 YENEEA. CDR3 size: 17 residues. Unmatched junction bases numbered 12, after V lost 3 bases and J lost 5 bases. The CDR3 reads CASSFPNRLARDNEQFF. DNA of the CDR3: TGTGCCAGCAGCTTTCCAAATCGACTAGCGCGGGACAATGAGCAGTTCTTC.

The rearrangement joins TRBV5-4 to TRBJ1-6; 9 nucleotides agree with TRBD1. The CDR3 is 15 residues long. Germline V CDR1 and CDR2: SGHNT, YYREEE (reference sequence). The junction had 10 bases not matched to a gene; V was cut back by 5 bases and J by 10 bases. Here the CDR3 reads CASSAGTGRLSPLHF. The DNA for the CDR3 is TGTGCCAGCAGTGCCGGGACAGGGAGGCTCTCACCCCTCCACTTT.

There are a few counts of this clone. The chain uses TRBV27 and TRBJ2-7; D uncertain. Trimming left V 2 bases short and J 4 bases short, with 12 bases between. The CDR3 is made up of 14 amino acids. In germline, CDR1 is MNHEY, CDR2 SMNVEV (reference sequence). CDR3 sequence: CASSLRPGTYEQYF. CDR3 DNA: TGTGCCAGCAGTTTAAGACCAGGCACGTACGAGCAGTACTTC.

To note about this clone: This same CDR3 is encoded by further DNA sequences in the sample. The chain carries TRBV30 and TRBJ1-6, with 9 bases matching TRBD1. V lost 1 base and J lost 9; bases outside the gene matches: 4. The CDR3 runs 14 residues. Germline V lookup: CDR1 GTSNPN, CDR2 SVGIG (reference sequence). The CDR3 DNA is TGTGCCTGGAGTGCAGGGACAGGGAGTTCACCCCTCCACTTT. Its translation is CAWSAGTGSSPLHF. Together with reference TRBV30 and TRBJ1-6, the CDR3 gives the full variable domain: SQTIHQWPATLVQPVGSPLSLECTVEGTSNPNLYWYRQAAGRGLQLLFYSVGIGQISSEVPQNLSASRPQDRQFILSSKKLLLSDSGFYLCAWSAGTGSSPLHFGNGTRLTVT.

This clone was found a few times. The CDR3 coding sequence is TGTGCCAGCAGTCTCAGGGAAACTGAAGCTTTCTTT. Amino acid sequence: CASSLRETEAFF. The chain recombines TRBV6-6 with TRBJ1-1; D possibly corresponds to TRBD1 (5 bases). The CDR3 length is 12 residues. V was clipped by 5 bases and J by 5 bases, with 9 bases between them. The V gene's germline CDR1 is MNHNY and CDR2 SVGAGI (reference sequence).

On this clone itself: The conserved closing phenylalanine or tryptophan is absent in this CDR3, likely reflecting a read error. This chain connects TRBV25-1 to TRBJ1-1; TRBD1 matches at 9 bases. Germline loops: CDR1 MGHDK, CDR2 SYGVNS. The J segment lost 11 bases and the V segment lost 1 base, leaving 5 bases of the junction unmatched. This CDR3 is 13 amino acids long. The CDR3 protein is CASSESGQGRAFL. CDR3 sequence (DNA): TGTGCCAGCAGTGAATCTGGACAGGGGAGGGCTTTCTTG.

This clone was recorded a few times. The chain combines TRBV6-5 with TRBJ2-3; TRBD1 might be the D (6 bases). This CDR3 has 15 amino acids. The ends were cut back, 8 bases at V and 1 base at J, with 16 bases in the middle. CDR1 and CDR2 from the germline V gene are MNHEY and SVGAGI. In DNA form, the CDR3 reads TGTGCCAGCGGTAGAGGGGGAAGGGGCACAGATACGCAGTATTTT. It translates to CASGRGGRGTDTQYF.

The chain couples TRBV7-6 to TRBJ2-5; the match to TRBD1 covers 12 bases. Germline trimming cut 1 base from V and 9 bases from J; bases unmatched to any gene: 12. The CDR3 contains 17 residues. Germline CDR1 reads SGHVS; CDR2 reads FNYEAQ. CDR3 loop: CASSLVPGQGAGGAQYF. CDR3 nucleotide sequence: TGTGCCAGCAGCTTAGTTCCGGGACAGGGGGCCGGAGGGGCCCAGTACTTC.

This rearrangement joins TRBV19 to TRBJ2-6, with TRBD1 as a possible D gene (5 bases). Trimming removed 2 bases from V and 1 base from J, with 9 bases in between. Looked up from germline, CDR1 is LNHDA and CDR2 is SQIVND (reference sequence). The CDR3 runs to 16 residues. CDR3 region: CASSITRQSGANVLTF. The CDR3 DNA follows: TGTGCCAGTAGTATAACCAGACAGTCTGGGGCCAACGTCCTGACTTTC. The variable domain in full, completed from reference TRBV19 and TRBJ2-6, reads DGGITQSPKYLFRKEGQNVTLSCEQNLNHDAMYWYRQDPGQGLRLIYYSQIVNDFQKGDIAEGYSVSREKKESFPLTVTSAQKNPTAFYLCASSITRQSGANVLTFGAGSRLTVL.

J is TRBJ1-1 and V is TRBV19; D not certain. This CDR3 comprises 15 residues. The V end was cut by 0 bases, the J end by 4 bases, with 12 bases between. The germline V gene has CDR1 LNHDA and CDR2 SQIVND (reference sequence). CDR3 protein: CASSIEREDVTEAFF. In nucleotides, the CDR3 is TGTGCCAGTAGTATAGAGAGGGAGGATGTCACTGAAGCTTTCTTT. The full variable domain, with the rest looked up from reference TRBV19 and TRBJ1-1, is DGGITQSPKYLFRKEGQNVTLSCEQNLNHDAMYWYRQDPGQGLRLIYYSQIVNDFQKGDIAEGYSVSREKKESFPLTVTSAQKNPTAFYLCASSIEREDVTEAFFGQGTRLTVV.

Worth noting for this clone: A read error may account for a junction end that differs from germline. Other DNA sequences of this sample code for an identical CDR3. V gene TRBV9 combines with J gene TRBJ2-7; a weak D match, TRBD2 (5 bases). From germline, CDR1 is SGDLS and CDR2 YYNGEE. This CDR3 has 14 amino acids. The CDR3 DNA reads TGCGCCAGCAGCCCTTACGGGAAAGGTGACGAGCAGTACTTC. Amino acids: CASSPYGKGDEQYF.

The rearrangement joins TRBV18 to TRBJ2-7, with a tentative D call TRBD1 (6 bases). Trimming removed 2 bases at V and 3 bases at J, with 14 bases between. The CDR3 sequence is 15 residues long. In germline, CDR1 is KGHSH, CDR2 LQKENI. The CDR3 coding sequence is TGTGCCAGCTCACCAGGACTCCACAGGGTCTACGAGCAGTACTTC. Its translation is CASSPGLHRVYEQYF.

The chain links TRBV5-6 to TRBJ2-1; the D gene is possibly TRBD2 (5 bases). The germline V and J ends were trimmed by 4 bases and 5 bases, with 13 bases remaining between them. Germline V gene sequence: CDR1 SGHDT, CDR2 YYEEEE. The CDR3 length is 14 residues. The chain's CDR3 is CASSHWTANNEQFF. The CDR3 DNA follows: TGTGCCAGCAGCCATTGGACTGCCAACAATGAGCAGTTCTTC.

The chain recombines TRBV6-1 with TRBJ1-1, with D possibly being TRBD1 (6 bases). Germline V gene sequence: CDR1 MNHNS, CDR2 SASEGT. The CDR3 runs to 14 residues. The V end was cut by 8 bases, the J end by 2 bases, with 15 bases between. The CDR3 here is CASGPGHKNTEAFF. In DNA, the CDR3 is TGTGCCAGCGGCCCGGGACACAAAAACACTGAAGCTTTCTTT.

This clone was counted once. The rearrangement uses TRBV2 and TRBJ2-2, with no clear D. This CDR3 is built from 12 residues. Germline V gene sequence: CDR1 SNHLY, CDR2 FYNNEI. V gave up 4 bases and J gave up 7 bases, with 7 bases separating them. Here the CDR3 DNA reads TGTGCCAGCAGTGTCATTAGCGGGGAGCTGTTTTTT. It encodes CASSVISGELFF. Complete variable domain (other parts from reference TRBV2 and TRBJ2-2): EPEVTQTPSHQVTQMGQEVILRCVPISNHLYFYWYRQILGQKVEFLVSFYNNEISEKSEIFDDQFSVERPDGSNFTLKIRSTKLEDSAMYFCASSVISGELFFGEGSRLTVL.

The V call is TRBV6-6, the J call TRBJ1-2; 7 bases match TRBD1. The CDR3 totals 15 residues. Germline-derived CDR1 and CDR2 are MNHNY and SVGAGI (reference sequence). The V and J ends lost 8 bases and 0 bases, in that order; junction bases with no gene match: 9. The CDR3 sequence is CASGSQGGSNYGYTF. DNA of the CDR3: TGTGCCAGCGGTTCTCAGGGGGGTTCTAACTATGGCTACACCTTC.

This chain connects TRBV21-1 to TRBJ2-2; the table's D gene call, TRBD1, was not cross checked with the DNA. TRBV21-1 is flagged as a pseudogene. CDR3 length: 18 amino acids. Written as DNA, the CDR3 is TGTGCCATCAGCCCCCGGACAGGGAGGATCGGGAACACCGGGGAGCTGTTTTTT. Translated: CAISPRTGRIGNTGELFF.

The rearrangement uses TRBV27 and TRBJ1-2, with D perhaps TRBD1 (5 bases). V was pared by 3 bases and J by 2 bases, with 19 bases between. Germline V CDR1 and CDR2: MNHEY, SMNVEV (reference sequence). The CDR3 contains 17 residues. The CDR3 sequence is CASSLIGSGGSNYGYTF. The DNA of the CDR3 is TGTGCCAGCAGTTTGATTGGGTCCGGGGGATCAAACTATGGCTACACCTTC.

A single count supports this clone. One end of the junction varies from germline; a read error may be responsible. The rearrangement uses TRBV11-3 and TRBJ2-5; TRBD2 matches 7 bases. This CDR3 is 14 amino acids long. Germline V gene lookup returns CDR1 SGHNT and CDR2 YENEEA. CDR3 residues: CASSSRDYQEAQYF. The CDR3 nucleotides are TGTGCCAGCAGCTCCCGGGACTACCAAGAGGCCCAGTACTTC.

The gene calls are TRBV6-1 and TRBJ2-7, with TRBD1 matching over 7 bases. CDR1 and CDR2 (germline): MNHNS, SASEGT. The CDR3 consists of 14 residues. The junction had 12 bases not matched to a gene; V was cut back by 10 bases and J by 3 bases. CDR3 amino acids: CATTGRQGDYEQYF. Written as DNA, the CDR3 is TGTGCCACAACAGGCCGGCAGGGGGACTACGAGCAGTACTTC.

V usage is TRBV27 and J usage is TRBJ2-7, with a weak D call TRBD1 (6 bases). The V end was cut by 5 bases, the J end by 0 bases, with 14 bases between. Germline loops: CDR1 MNHEY, CDR2 SMNVEV (reference sequence). The CDR3 is made up of 15 amino acids. The DNA for the CDR3 is TGTGCCAGCAGTAAACAGGGTTTACCCTCCTACGAGCAGTACTTC. Translated, it gives CASSKQGLPSYEQYF.